This TCR beta chain was sequenced during a study of cytomegalovirus exposure and HLA in healthy donors. Study-wide findings and caveats: HLA-A and HLA-B allele assignments for most subjects were reportedly predicted accurately using TCR beta sequences. Being productive about 90% or about 30% of the time was typical of most TCR beta V segments in an earlier analysis. Association of a missense DCLRE1C variant with TCR beta V- and J-gene trimming was reported in a later analysis. In vitro, three CMV-associated chains proved specific for CMV antigens.

A remark on this clone: Its antigen is unidentified.

The PCR had 60 Vbeta and 13 Jbeta primers. This table comes from immunoSEQ multiplex PCR, and its TCRdb copy is limited to in-frame clones, with some not included. The sample carries about 190,000 clones, approximately 80% recorded once. The CDR3 loop spans 15 amino acids. CDR1 and CDR2 (germline): SNHLY, FYNNEI. The trim removed 3 bases at V and 4 bases at J, leaving 6 bases unmatched. The sequence came from a woman in her 30s in good health and CMV-seropositive. V gene TRBV2 combines with J gene TRBJ2-7, with 10 bases aligning to TRBD1. Sequenced material: PBMCs. The CDR3 DNA is TGTGCCAGCAGTGAGTCGGGACAGGGGAAGTACGAGCAGTACTTC. This codes for CASSESGQGKYEQYF.